This section outlines one TCR beta chain sequence together with its context. The use of a sample-barcoded 5' primer and a J-beta primer mix characterized a second PCR of about 7 to 12 cycles. Template switching added a 12-random-nucleotide identifier to every cDNA molecule. MiXCR, applied by TCRdb to the 5' RACE reads, yields one record per CDR3 protein. This sample has hundreds of thousands of distinct CDR3 sequences, with around 50% found just once. This entry belongs to a study of blood T cells in healthy people across ages. This CDR3 comprises 14 residues. Unmatched junction bases numbered 7, after V lost 6 bases and J lost 5 bases.

The sample was blood. This chain connects TRBV12-3 or TRBV12-4 to TRBJ2-7, with 10 bases lining up with TRBD2. This TCR was recovered from a man in his forties in good health. This CDR3 reads CASSHLAGVDEQYF. The CDR3 nucleotides read TGTGCCAGCAGCCATCTAGCGGGAGTTGACGAGCAGTACTTC.